The sequence of this T cell receptor beta chain was determined in a study of blood T cells in healthy people across ages. For this clonotype: Antigen unknown.

Sample-barcoded 5' priming and a J-beta primer mix drove a second PCR of roughly 7 to 11 cycles. TCRdb independently ran MiXCR on the 5' RACE reads; one entry per CDR3 protein. The sample carries 600,000 to 800,000 distinct CDR3 sequences, over 40% recorded once. Regarding the study as a whole: PBMC samples, being unsorted, prevented any conclusive comparison of naive and antigen-experienced cells. TCR beta diversity per million T cells fell roughly linearly with age.

This receptor was obtained from a woman aged 80 or over in good health. Specimen: blood.

The CDR3 nucleotides are TGTGCCAGGGGGACTACAGCGAACACCGGGGAGCTGTTTTTT. Amino acid sequence: CARGTTANTGELFF. The gene calls are TRBV2 and TRBJ2-2, with TRBD2 matching 7 bases. CDR3 length: 14 residues. The germline V gene has CDR1 SNHLY and CDR2 FYNNEI. V shed 9 bases, J shed 0 bases, and the junction held 4 bases outside the gene matches. The complete variable domain, with remaining parts taken from reference TRBV2 and TRBJ2-2, reads EPEVTQTPSHQVTQMGQEVILRCVPISNHLYFYWYRQILGQKVEFLVSFYNNEISEKSEIFDDQFSVERPDGSNFTLKIRSTKLEDSAMYFCARGTTANTGELFFGEGSRLTVL.